The 13 T cell receptor beta chains below come from one sample, sequenced in a study of blood T cell repertoires in COVID-19. Profiling relied on immunoSEQ multiplex PCR, and the TCRdb table lists in-frame clones only, not all of them. The sample contains roughly 50,000 clones, 65% to 90% of which appear only once. Source material: peripheral blood. These receptors were obtained from a man aged 70-80 years with acute or convalescent COVID-19.

The CDR3 DNA is TGTGCCAGCAGCCAAGGACTAGCGGGAGGGGGGGAGCTGTTTTTT. Protein: CASSQGLAGGGELFF. J is TRBJ2-2 and V is TRBV11-3; 15 nucleotides align to TRBD2. The CDR3 consists of 15 residues. The germline V gene encodes CDR1 SGHNT and CDR2 YENEEA. The V segment lost 5 bases and the J segment 8 bases; nucleotides outside the gene matches: 3.

The chain uses TRBV6-5 and TRBJ2-2, with D maybe TRBD2 (5 bases). Trimming shortened V by 10 bases and J by 2 bases, and 14 bases separated the two germline ends. The CDR3 loop spans 14 amino acids. From germline, CDR1 is MNHEY and CDR2 SVGAGI. CDR3 protein: CATSVLGNTGELFF. The CDR3 DNA reads TGTGCCACCTCCGTACTAGGAAACACCGGGGAGCTGTTTTTT.

The chain combines TRBV15 with TRBJ1-1; D is uncertain. The CDR3 extends over 15 amino acids. Trimming pared 1 base from V and 5 bases from J, leaving 14 bases between. Germline V gene sequence: CDR1 LNHNV, CDR2 YYDKDF (reference sequence). The CDR3 DNA sequence: TGTGCCACCAGCAGAGCGGGTCTCCTGTGGACTGAAGCTTTCTTT. Translated: CATSRAGLLWTEAFF.

The J gene is TRBJ1-2, the V gene TRBV9; D call uncertain. The CDR3 loop spans 12 amino acids. Germline CDR1 SGDLS, CDR2 YYNGEE. The V gene lost 0 bases and the J gene lost 4 bases, with 4 bases spanning the gap. CDR3 residues: CASSVDIYGYTF. In DNA, the CDR3 is TGTGCCAGCAGCGTAGATATCTATGGCTACACCTTC.

This clone showed up just once. V and J are TRBV15 and TRBJ2-2; D gene uncertain. Trimming left V 5 bases short and J 0 bases short, with 10 bases between. The CDR3 length is 15 residues. CDR1 and CDR2 (germline): LNHNV, YYDKDF (reference sequence). CDR3 in DNA: TGTGCCACCAGCCCCCGGTCGTCGAACACCGGGGAGCTGTTTTTT. This gives the protein CATSPRSSNTGELFF.

This sequence joins TRBV6-5 and TRBJ2-2, with TRBD2 as a possible D gene (6 bases). V was pared by 6 bases and J by 7 bases, with 15 bases between. CDR1 MNHEY and CDR2 SVGAGI come from the germline V gene. This CDR3 comprises 14 residues. Here the CDR3 DNA reads TGTGCCAGCAGCGCCGGGGGTTTGAACGGGGAGCTGTTTTTT. It yields the protein CASSAGGLNGELFF.

This chain connects TRBV27 to TRBJ1-4, with 9 bases fitting TRBD1. Unmatched junction bases numbered 7, after V lost 7 bases and J lost 7 bases. This CDR3 has 14 residues. Germline CDR1 and CDR2: MNHEY and SMNVEV (reference sequence). CDR3 protein: CASNNRGRSEKLFF. The CDR3 nucleotides are TGTGCCAGCAACAACAGGGGGCGCAGTGAAAAACTGTTTTTT.

The V gene is TRBV14, the J gene TRBJ2-5; 9 bases match TRBD2. The CDR3 is 19 amino acids. The J segment lost 5 bases and the V segment lost 0 bases, leaving 16 bases of the junction unmatched. Germline values: CDR1 SGHDN, CDR2 FVKESK. CDR3 nucleotides: TGTGCCAGCAGCCAAGATTGGGACCTGCTTAGCGGGAGAAAGGAGACCCAGTACTTC. Protein: CASSQDWDLLSGRKETQYF.

This sequence joins TRBV11-2 and TRBJ2-1; 8 bases map to TRBD2. This CDR3 spans 16 amino acids. Germline V CDR1 and CDR2: SGHAT, FQNNGV. The junction had 4 bases not matched to a gene; V was cut back by 0 bases and J by 3 bases. CDR3 amino acids: CASSLDRRGGYNEQFF. In DNA, the CDR3 is TGTGCCAGCAGCTTAGATAGACGGGGGGGCTACAATGAGCAGTTCTTC.

This chain joins TRBV7-8 and TRBJ2-7, with 8 bases aligning to TRBD1. The trim removed 5 bases at V and 6 bases at J, leaving 6 bases unmatched. CDR1 SGHVS and CDR2 FQNEAQ come from the germline V gene. The CDR3 length is 13 residues. CDR3 residues: CASSGLQGGEQYF. Written as DNA, the CDR3 is TGTGCCAGCAGCGGACTACAGGGGGGCGAGCAGTACTTC.

The chain is built from TRBV7-2 and TRBJ1-6, with a tentative D call TRBD1 (5 bases). Germline V gene sequence: CDR1 SGHTA, CDR2 FQGNSA. With 0 bases removed from V and 10 bases from J, the gap between germline ends came to 13 bases. The CDR3 has 15 amino acids. Written as DNA, the CDR3 is TGTGCCAGCAGCTTAGCTCGGGGGGGTCAATCACCCCTCCACTTT. Its translation is CASSLARGGQSPLHF.

The chain carries TRBV3-1 (or the pseudogene TRBV3-2) and TRBJ1-3, with D tentatively TRBD1 (6 bases). Per germline, CDR1 LGHDT and CDR2 YNNKEL (reference sequence). V lost 5 bases, J lost 0 bases, and 11 bases lay in between. The CDR3 runs 15 residues. The CDR3 bases are TGTGCCAGCAGCGCAGGGACATTCTCTGGAAACACCATATATTTT. It translates to CASSAGTFSGNTIYF.

This sequence joins TRBV15 and TRBJ2-5; 12 bases are shared with TRBD2. This CDR3 is built from 16 residues. The V gene's germline CDR1 is LNHNV and CDR2 YYDKDF (reference sequence). The junction had 5 bases not matched to a gene; V was cut back by 1 base and J by 5 bases. The CDR3 reads CATSRATSGRLETQYF. The DNA of the CDR3 is TGTGCCACCAGCAGAGCGACTAGCGGGAGATTGGAGACCCAGTACTTC. Full variable domain (outside the CDR3, taken from reference TRBV15 and TRBJ2-5): DAMVIQNPRYQVTQFGKPVTLSCSQTLNHNVMYWYQQKSSQAPKLLFHYYDKDFNNEADTPDNFQSRRPNTSFCFLDIRSPGLGDTAMYLCATSRATSGRLETQYFGPGTRLLVL.